This T cell receptor (beta chain) is drawn from a study of T cells in localized non-small cell lung cancer. Overall study findings and caveats: Analysis by sequencing included only one tumor region, so heterogeneity remains possible. Adjacent lung was found to contain a median roughly 60 of the top 100 tumor clones.

On this clone itself: Its antigen is not identified.

Germline V gives CDR1 MDHEN, CDR2 SYDVKM. The CDR3 has 14 amino acids. V was clipped by 9 bases and J by 3 bases, with 16 bases between them. Method: immunoSEQ multiplex PCR; TCRdb's copy keeps in-frame clones and lacks some. This sample has approximately 31,000 clones, with 94% found just once. The gene calls are TRBV28 and TRBJ2-3; D is perhaps TRBD1 (6 bases). Source: peripheral blood, taken before any cancer treatment. The source is a woman aged 40 to 75 with stage I lung adenocarcinoma. The CDR3 bases are TGTGCCAGTGGGTTTGGGGGCTGGACAGATACGCAGTATTTT. It translates to CASGFGGWTDTQYF.